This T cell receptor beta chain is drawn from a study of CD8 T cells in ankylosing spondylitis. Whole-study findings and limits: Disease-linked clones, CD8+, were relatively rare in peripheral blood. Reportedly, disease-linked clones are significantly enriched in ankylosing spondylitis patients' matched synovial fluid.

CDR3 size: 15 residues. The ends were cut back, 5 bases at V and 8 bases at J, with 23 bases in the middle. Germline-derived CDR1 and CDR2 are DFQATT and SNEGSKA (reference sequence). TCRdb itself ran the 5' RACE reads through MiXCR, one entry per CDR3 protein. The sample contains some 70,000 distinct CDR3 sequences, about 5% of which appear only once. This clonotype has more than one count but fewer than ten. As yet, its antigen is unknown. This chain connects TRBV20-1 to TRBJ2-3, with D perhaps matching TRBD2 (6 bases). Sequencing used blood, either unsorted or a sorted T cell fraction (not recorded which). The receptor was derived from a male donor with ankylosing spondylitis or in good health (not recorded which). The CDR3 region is CSASKPGLGSGTQYF. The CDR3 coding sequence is TGCAGTGCTTCTAAACCGGGACTGGGAAGTGGTACGCAGTATTTT.